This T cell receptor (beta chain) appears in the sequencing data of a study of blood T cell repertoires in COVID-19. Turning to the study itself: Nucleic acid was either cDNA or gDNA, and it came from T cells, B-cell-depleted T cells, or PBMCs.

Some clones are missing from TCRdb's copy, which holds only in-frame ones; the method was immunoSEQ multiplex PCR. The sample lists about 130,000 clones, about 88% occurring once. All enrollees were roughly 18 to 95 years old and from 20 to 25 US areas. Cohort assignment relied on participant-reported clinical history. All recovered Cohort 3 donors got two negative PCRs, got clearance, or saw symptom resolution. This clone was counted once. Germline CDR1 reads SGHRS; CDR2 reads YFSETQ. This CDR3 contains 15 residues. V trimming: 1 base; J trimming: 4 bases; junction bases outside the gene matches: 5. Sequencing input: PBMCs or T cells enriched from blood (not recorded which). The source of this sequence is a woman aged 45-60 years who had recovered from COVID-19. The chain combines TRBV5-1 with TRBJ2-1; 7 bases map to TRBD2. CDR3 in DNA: TGCGCCAGCAGCTTGAGGCTAGCGGTGTACAATGAGCAGTTCTTC. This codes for CASSLRLAVYNEQFF. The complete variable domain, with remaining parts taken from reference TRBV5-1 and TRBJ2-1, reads KAGVTQTPRYLIKTRGQQVTLSCSPISGHRSVSWYQQTPGQGLQFLFEYFSETQRNKGNFPGRFSGRQFSNSRSEMNVSTLELGDSALYLCASSLRLAVYNEQFFGPGTRLTVL.